A selection of T cell receptor beta chains follows, all from one sample in a study of cytomegalovirus exposure and HLA in healthy donors. This table comes from immunoSEQ multiplex PCR, and its TCRdb copy is limited to in-frame clones, with some not included. Its listing shows approximately 120,000 clones. The sample comprised PBMCs. These receptors were collected from a man aged 40-55 years in good health and CMV-seronegative. Both conserved end residues are part of each CDR3. The D gene is left open where the match is weak.

>TRBV27|TRBJ1-5|NA
TGTGCCAGCAGACCATTCCCGACAGATTATAGCAATCAGCCCCAGCATTTT
CASRPFPTDYSNQPQHF
>TRBV19|TRBJ1-4|NA
TGTGCCAGTAGGGCGCAGGCCCTTATCGAAAAACTGTTTTTT
CASRAQALIEKLFF
>TRBV6-6|TRBJ2-6|TRBD1
TGTGCCAGCAGTAACAGGGGGGATTCTGGGGCCAACGTCCTGACTTTC
CASSNRGDSGANVLTF
>TRBV5-6|TRBJ1-4|NA
TGTGCCAGCAGCGACGGAGCCATTAATGAAAAACTGTTTTTT
CASSDGAINEKLFF
>TRBV15|TRBJ2-1|TRBD2
TGTGCCACCAGCACAAGGACTAGCGGGAGATCCTACAATGAGCAGTTCTTC
CATSTRTSGRSYNEQFF
>TRBV6-5|TRBJ2-4|TRBD2
TGTGCCAGCAGGGGGGGGGACATTCAGTACTTC
CASRGGDIQYF
>TRBV11-2|TRBJ1-4|NA
TGTGCCAGCAGCCCCCCGTCGGTGTATGAAAAACTGTTTTTT
CASSPPSVYEKLFF
>TRBV7-2|TRBJ2-7|NA
TGTGCCAGCAGCTTAGTTCTAGCTGATTACGAGCAGTACTTC
CASSLVLADYEQYF
>TRBV6-6|TRBJ1-1|NA
TGTGCCAGCCGAGGGAGGGAAATAACATACACTGAAGCTTTCTTT
CASRGREITYTEAFF
>TRBV5-6|TRBJ2-1|TRBD1
TGTGCCAGCAGCTTGTTAGGAGGGACAGGTAACAATGAGCAGTTCTTC
CASSLLGGTGNNEQFF
>TRBV6-5|TRBJ1-1|TRBD1
TGTGCCAGCAGGACAGGGGTGGGCACTGAAGCTTTCTTT
CASRTGVGTEAFF
>TRBV5-4|TRBJ2-5|NA
TGTGCCAGCAGCCTGACGGGGTTGGAGACCCAGTACTTC
CASSLTGLETQYF
>TRBV4-1|TRBJ2-2|NA
TGCGCCAGCAGCCAAGCGAGGGGGTCTCCGACGGGAGGGAACACCGGGGAGCTGTTTTTT
CASSQARGSPTGGNTGELFF
>TRBV19|TRBJ1-5|TRBD1
TGTGCCAGTAGTCCCCGGACAGGGGCAAACTTTTATCAGCCCCAGCATTTT
CASSPRTGANFYQPQHF
>TRBV9|TRBJ2-1|NA
TGTGCCAGCAGCGTGCTAGCACATGAGCAGTTCTTC
CASSVLAHEQFF
>TRBV29-1|TRBJ2-3|NA
TGCAGCGTTTCTGATACGCAGTATTTT
CSVSDTQYF
>TRBV5-1|TRBJ1-2|TRBD1
TGCGCCAGCAGCTTGATGACAGGGAACTATGGCTACACCTTC
CASSLMTGNYGYTF
>TRBV28|TRBJ2-3|NA
TGTGCCAGCAGTTTATGGCGGGCGTACACAGATACGCAGTATTTT
CASSLWRAYTDTQYF
>TRBV19|TRBJ1-2|TRBD1
TGTGCCAGTAGTTTCGGGACAGCGAACTATGGCTACACCTTC
CASSFGTANYGYTF
>TRBV11-2|TRBJ2-2|NA
TGTGCCAGCAGCATACATATCACCGGGGAGCTGTTTTTT
CASSIHITGELFF
>TRBV28|TRBJ2-5|TRBD1
TGTGCCAGCACTACACAGGGGGACCCTCTTAGGGAGACCCAGTACTTC
CASTTQGDPLRETQYF
>TRBV10-3|TRBJ2-1|NA
TGTGCCATCGCGACTAACTACAATGAGCAGTTCTTC
CAIATNYNEQFF
>TRBV4-1|TRBJ1-5|NA
TGCGCCAGCAGCCAAGGTTCCATCGGTCAGCCCCAGCATTTT
CASSQGSIGQPQHF
>TRBV5-6|TRBJ2-7|NA
TGTGCCAGCAGCTTGACAGGGTTCCTTGCCTACGAGCAGTACTTC
CASSLTGFLAYEQYF
>TRBV19|TRBJ1-2|TRBD1
TGTGCCAGTAGTACCCAACCAGGGGGTTACTATGGCTACACCTTC
CASSTQPGGYYGYTF
>TRBV11-3|TRBJ1-5|NA
TGTGCCAGCAGCTTGGAGGGGACTAGCAATCAGCCCCAGCATTTT
CASSLEGTSNQPQHF
>TRBV6-5|TRBJ2-1|TRBD2
TGTGCCAGCAGACAACTAGCGGGGGCAGGTAGTGAGCAGTTCTTC
CASRQLAGAGSEQFF
>TRBV5-1|TRBJ1-3|NA
TGCGCCAGCAGTGTTTCACCAGGGAACTCTGGAAACACCATATATTTT
CASSVSPGNSGNTIYF
>TRBV7-9|TRBJ1-6|NA
TGTGCCAGCAGTTACGGACTTTCACCCCTCCACTTT
CASSYGLSPLHF
>TRBV10-3|TRBJ2-5|TRBD2
TGTGCCATCAGCGCCGGGACTAGAATAGAGACCCAGTACTTC
CAISAGTRIETQYF
>TRBV4-2|TRBJ1-1|NA
TGTGCCAGCAGCCAAGTCTCCCCTAACACTGAAGCTTTCTTT
CASSQVSPNTEAFF
>TRBV19|TRBJ2-5|TRBD1
TGTGCCAGTAGTCCGGACAGGGCCCAAGAGACCCAGTACTTC
CASSPDRAQETQYF
>TRBV11-3|TRBJ2-3|NA
TGTGCCAGCAGCTTAGATCGTAGTGATACGCAGTATTTT
CASSLDRSDTQYF
>TRBV7-8|TRBJ1-3|NA
TGTGCCAGCAGCTTAGCAACGGGGGGAAACACCATATATTTT
CASSLATGGNTIYF
>TRBV10-3|TRBJ2-2|TRBD1
TGTGCCATCAGCCAGACAGGGAACGGGGAGCTGTTTTTT
CAISQTGNGELFF
>TRBV5-4|TRBJ2-2|NA
TGTTCGGATGGCAGGAACTTAAGCACCGGGGAGCTGTTTTTT
CSDGRNLSTGELFF
>TRBV6-1|TRBJ2-5|NA
TGTGCCAGCAGGGTGACTCGACAAGAGACCCAGTACTTC
CASRVTRQETQYF
>TRBV9|TRBJ2-1|NA
TGTGCCAGCAGCGTCGGGAGCCTCGGCAATGAGCAGTTCTTC
CASSVGSLGNEQFF
>TRBV6-4|TRBJ2-7|NA
TGTGCCAGGCGGGCGGCACTGCGGAGTCACTCCTACGAGCAGTACTTC
CARRAALRSHSYEQYF
>TRBV7-8|TRBJ2-7|NA
TGTGCCAGCAGCTTAGCCCGCGAAGCCGGGCAGTACTTC
CASSLAREAGQYF
>TRBV10-3|TRBJ2-5|NA
TGTGCCATCAGTGAACAGGCGCCGAGTGAGACCCAGTACTTC
CAISEQAPSETQYF
>TRBV10-3|TRBJ2-1|NA
TGTGCCATCACGAGAGGGGGCGGGATATACAATGAGCAGTTCTTC
CAITRGGGIYNEQFF
>TRBV4-1|TRBJ2-7|TRBD1
TGCGCCAGCAGCCCTGCGGGACAGGGGACCTACGAGCAGTACTTC
CASSPAGQGTYEQYF
>TRBV6-5|TRBJ2-7|TRBD1
TGTGCCAGCAGGCGACAGGGTATAACCTACGAGCAGTACTTC
CASRRQGITYEQYF
>TRBV7-3|TRBJ2-5|TRBD1
TGTGCCAGCAGCCTGTCTACGGGACAGGTTTATGAGACCCAGTACTTC
CASSLSTGQVYETQYF